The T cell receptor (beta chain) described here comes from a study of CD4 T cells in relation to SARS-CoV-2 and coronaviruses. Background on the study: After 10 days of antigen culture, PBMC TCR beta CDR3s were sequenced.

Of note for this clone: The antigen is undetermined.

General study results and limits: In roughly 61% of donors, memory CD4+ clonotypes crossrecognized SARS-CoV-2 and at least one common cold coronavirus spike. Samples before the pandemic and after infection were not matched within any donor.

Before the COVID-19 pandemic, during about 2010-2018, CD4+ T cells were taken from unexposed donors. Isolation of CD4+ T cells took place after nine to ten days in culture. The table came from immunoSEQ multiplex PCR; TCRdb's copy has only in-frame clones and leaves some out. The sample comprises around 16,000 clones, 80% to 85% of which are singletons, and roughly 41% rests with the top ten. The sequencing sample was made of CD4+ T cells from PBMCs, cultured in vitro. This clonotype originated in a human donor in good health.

CDR3: CASSLQGGGLTDTQYF. In DNA, the CDR3 is TGTGCCAGCAGCTTACAGGGAGGTGGTCTAACAGATACGCAGTATTTT. The chain recombines TRBV7-3 with TRBJ2-3; maybe TRBD2 (6 bases). This CDR3 region has 16 residues. CDR1 is SGHTA, CDR2 FQGTGA, per germline. Trimming left V 2 bases short and J 3 bases short, with 15 bases between. The full variable domain, completed using reference TRBV7-3 and TRBJ2-3, is GAGVSQTPSNKVTEKGKYVELRCDPISGHTALYWYRQSLGQGPEFLIYFQGTGAADDSGLPNDRFFAVRPEGSVSTLKIQRTERGDSAVYLCASSLQGGGLTDTQYFGPGTRLTVL.